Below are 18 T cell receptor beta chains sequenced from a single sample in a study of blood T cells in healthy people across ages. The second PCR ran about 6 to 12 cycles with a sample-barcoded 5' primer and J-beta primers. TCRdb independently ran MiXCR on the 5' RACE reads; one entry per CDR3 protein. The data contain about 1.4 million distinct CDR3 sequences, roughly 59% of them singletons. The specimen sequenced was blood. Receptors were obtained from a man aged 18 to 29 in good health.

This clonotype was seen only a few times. As DNA, the CDR3 is TGCAGCGTTCCTGGGAATAAGATACTTTACAATGAGCAGTTCTTC. Translated: CSVPGNKILYNEQFF. This chain joins TRBV29-1 and TRBJ2-1; D call uncertain. The CDR3 runs 15 residues. Deletions cut 5 bases from V and 4 bases from J, with 18 bases between. In germline, CDR1 is SQVTM, CDR2 ANQGSEA.

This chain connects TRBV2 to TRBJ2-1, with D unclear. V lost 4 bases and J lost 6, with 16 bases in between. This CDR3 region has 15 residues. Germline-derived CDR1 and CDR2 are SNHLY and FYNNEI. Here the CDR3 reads CASSGSRLFSNEQFF. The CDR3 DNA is TGTGCCAGCAGTGGCTCTAGACTGTTTAGCAATGAGCAGTTCTTC. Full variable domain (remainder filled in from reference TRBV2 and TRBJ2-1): EPEVTQTPSHQVTQMGQEVILRCVPISNHLYFYWYRQILGQKVEFLVSFYNNEISEKSEIFDDQFSVERPDGSNFTLKIRSTKLEDSAMYFCASSGSRLFSNEQFFGPGTRLTVL.

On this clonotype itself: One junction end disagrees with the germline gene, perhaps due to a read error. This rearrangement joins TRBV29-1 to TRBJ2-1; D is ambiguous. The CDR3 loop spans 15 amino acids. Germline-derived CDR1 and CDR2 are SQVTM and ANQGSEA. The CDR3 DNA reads TGCAGCGTTGTTTCGGTCCTCAGCTCCTACAATGAGCGGTTCTTC. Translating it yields CSVVSVLSSYNERFF.

The CDR3 loop reads CATSRRGFQETQYF. In DNA, the CDR3 is TGTGCCACCAGCAGGAGGGGTTTCCAAGAGACCCAGTACTTC. The V and J genes are TRBV15 and TRBJ2-5; D might be TRBD1 or TRBD2, each matching 5 bases. V lost 3 bases to trimming and J lost 1 base, with 9 bases between them. The CDR3 has 14 residues. The V gene's germline CDR1 is LNHNV and CDR2 YYDKDF (reference sequence). Full variable domain (remainder filled in from reference TRBV15 and TRBJ2-5): DAMVIQNPRYQVTQFGKPVTLSCSQTLNHNVMYWYQQKSSQAPKLLFHYYDKDFNNEADTPDNFQSRRPNTSFCFLDIRSPGLGDTAMYLCATSRRGFQETQYFGPGTRLLVL.

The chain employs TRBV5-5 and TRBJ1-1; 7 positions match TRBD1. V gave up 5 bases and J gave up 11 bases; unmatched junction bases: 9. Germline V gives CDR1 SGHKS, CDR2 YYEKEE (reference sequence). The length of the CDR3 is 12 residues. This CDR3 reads CASRLSDRDAFF. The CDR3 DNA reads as TGTGCCAGCAGGCTAAGCGACAGGGACGCTTTCTTT.

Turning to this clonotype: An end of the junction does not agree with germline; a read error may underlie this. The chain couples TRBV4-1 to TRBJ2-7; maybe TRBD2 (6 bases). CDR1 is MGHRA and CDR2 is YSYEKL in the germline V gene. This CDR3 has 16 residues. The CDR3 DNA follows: TGCGCCCGCAGCCAACCGTTAAGGACTAAACAAAATGAGCAGTACTTC. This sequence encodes CARSQPLRTKQNEQYF.

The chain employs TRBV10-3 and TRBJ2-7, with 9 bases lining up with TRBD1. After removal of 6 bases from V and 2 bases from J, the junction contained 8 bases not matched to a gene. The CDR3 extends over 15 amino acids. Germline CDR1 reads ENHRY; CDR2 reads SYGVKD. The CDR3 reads CAISNGTGITYEQYF. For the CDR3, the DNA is TGTGCCATCAGCAACGGGACAGGGATAACCTACGAGCAGTACTTC.

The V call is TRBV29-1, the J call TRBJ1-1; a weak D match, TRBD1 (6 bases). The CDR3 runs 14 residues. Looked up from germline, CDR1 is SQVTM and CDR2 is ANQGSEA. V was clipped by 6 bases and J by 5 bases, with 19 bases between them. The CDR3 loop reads CSVSGSGARTEAFF. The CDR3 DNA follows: TGCAGCGTATCGGGTTCAGGGGCGAGAACTGAAGCTTTCTTT. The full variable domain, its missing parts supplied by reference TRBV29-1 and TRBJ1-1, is SAVISQKPSRDICQRGTSLTIQCQVDSQVTMMFWYRQQPGQSLTLIATANQGSEATYESGFVIDKFPISRPNLTFSTLTVSNMSPEDSSIYLCSVSGSGARTEAFFGQGTRLTVV.

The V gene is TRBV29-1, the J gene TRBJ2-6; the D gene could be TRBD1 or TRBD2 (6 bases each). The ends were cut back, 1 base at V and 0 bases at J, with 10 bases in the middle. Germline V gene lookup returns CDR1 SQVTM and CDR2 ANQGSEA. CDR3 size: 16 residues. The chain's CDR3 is CSVEGGAVSGANVLTF. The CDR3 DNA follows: TGCAGCGTTGAAGGGGGGGCAGTCTCTGGGGCCAACGTCCTGACTTTC.

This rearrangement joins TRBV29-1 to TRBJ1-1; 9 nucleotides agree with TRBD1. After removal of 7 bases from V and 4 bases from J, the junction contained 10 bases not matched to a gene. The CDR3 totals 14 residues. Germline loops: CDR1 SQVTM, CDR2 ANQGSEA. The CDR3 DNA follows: TGCAGCGCAAAAACAGGGGGCGCGAGCACTGAAGCTTTCTTT. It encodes CSAKTGGASTEAFF.

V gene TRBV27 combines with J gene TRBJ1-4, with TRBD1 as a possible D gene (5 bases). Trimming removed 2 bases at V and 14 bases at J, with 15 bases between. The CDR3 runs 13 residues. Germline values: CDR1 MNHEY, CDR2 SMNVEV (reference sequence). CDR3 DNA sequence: TGTGCCAGCAGTTTAATAGGTCCAGGGAGTCTGTTTTTT. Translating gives CASSLIGPGSLFF.

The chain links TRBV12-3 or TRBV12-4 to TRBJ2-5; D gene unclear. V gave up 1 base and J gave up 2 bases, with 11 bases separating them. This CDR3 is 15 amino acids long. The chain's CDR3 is CASSLGSTFQETQYF. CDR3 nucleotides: TGTGCCAGCAGTTTAGGGAGTACCTTTCAAGAGACCCAGTACTTC.

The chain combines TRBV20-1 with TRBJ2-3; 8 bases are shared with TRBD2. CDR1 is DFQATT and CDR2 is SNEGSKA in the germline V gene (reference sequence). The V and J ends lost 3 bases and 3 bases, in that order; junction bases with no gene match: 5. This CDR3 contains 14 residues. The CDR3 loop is CSASTQRETDTQYF. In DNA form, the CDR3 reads TGCAGTGCTAGTACCCAGCGGGAGACAGATACGCAGTATTTT.

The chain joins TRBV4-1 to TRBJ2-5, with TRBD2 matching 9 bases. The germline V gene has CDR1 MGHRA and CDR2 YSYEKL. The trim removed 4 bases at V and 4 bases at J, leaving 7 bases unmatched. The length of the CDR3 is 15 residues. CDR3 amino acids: CASSRAGGLGETQYF. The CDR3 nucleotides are TGCGCCAGCAGCCGGGCGGGAGGGCTTGGAGAGACCCAGTACTTC.

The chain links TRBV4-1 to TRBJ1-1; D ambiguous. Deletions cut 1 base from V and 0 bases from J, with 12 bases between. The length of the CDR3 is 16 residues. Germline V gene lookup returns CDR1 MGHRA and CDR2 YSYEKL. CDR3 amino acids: CASSQVSQSMNTEAFF. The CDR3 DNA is TGCGCCAGCAGCCAAGTTTCACAGAGCATGAACACTGAAGCTTTCTTT.

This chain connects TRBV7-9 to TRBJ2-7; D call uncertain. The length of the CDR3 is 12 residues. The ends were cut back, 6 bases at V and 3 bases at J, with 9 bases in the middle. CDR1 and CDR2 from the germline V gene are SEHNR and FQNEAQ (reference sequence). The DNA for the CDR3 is TGTGCCAGCAGTTTCTCCCGCTACGAGCAGTACTTC. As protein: CASSFSRYEQYF.

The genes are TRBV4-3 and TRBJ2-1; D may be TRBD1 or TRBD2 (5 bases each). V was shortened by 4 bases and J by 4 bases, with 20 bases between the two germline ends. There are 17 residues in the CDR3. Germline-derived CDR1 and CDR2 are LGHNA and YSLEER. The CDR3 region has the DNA TGCGCCAGCAGCCCCCTGGGGTCGGGGCTGGGGTACAATGAGCAGTTCTTC. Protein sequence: CASSPLGSGLGYNEQFF.

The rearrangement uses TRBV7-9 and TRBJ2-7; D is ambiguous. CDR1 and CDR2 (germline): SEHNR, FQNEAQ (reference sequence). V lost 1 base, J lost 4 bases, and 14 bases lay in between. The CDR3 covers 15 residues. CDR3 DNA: TGTGCCAGCAGCTTAGAAGGTGGAAAGGGTTACGAGCAGTACTTC. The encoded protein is CASSLEGGKGYEQYF.